The source of this T cell receptor beta chain is a study of regulatory T cells in long-lasting Graves disease. On the study more broadly: Antithyroid drugs had been taken by newly diagnosed Graves' patients for under 3 months.

Time point denoted: newly diagnosed GD, antithyroid drugs for less than 3 months. Preparation of the TCR library used RNA extracted from PBMCs. The germline V gene has CDR1 MNHEY and CDR2 SMNVEV (reference sequence). Trimming removed 5 bases from V and 1 base from J; junction bases left unmatched: 15. The CDR3 has 18 amino acids. Libraries of TCR beta came from iRepertoire HTBI primers plus Arm-PCR of CDR3 regions. TCRdb analysed the multiplex PCR reads with MiXCR anew, one entry per CDR3 protein. This sample has about 220,000 distinct CDR3 sequences, with approximately 18% found just once. Note on this clonotype: This likely reflects a read error, since a far larger clone is one base away.

The sample also formed part of further work on T cells in Graves' hyperthyroidism and ophthalmopathy. This second study notes: Researchers ran a first-round RT-PCR on the TCR CDR3 using the HTBI primer set.

This rearrangement joins TRBV27 to TRBJ2-5; 8 bases fit TRBD2. The sequencing used peripheral blood mononuclear cells (PBMCs), collected at new diagnosis, from a patient treated with antithyroid drugs. The clonotype comes from a woman in her 30s with Graves disease. The CDR3 coding sequence is TGTGCCAGCAGTGATCTTACCGGGGTAGCGGGGCGCCAAGAGACCCAGTACTTC. Residues: CASSDLTGVAGRQETQYF.